A selection of T cell receptor beta chains follows, all from one sample in a study of CD8 T cells in ankylosing spondylitis. TCRdb re-called the 5' RACE reads through MiXCR, storing one row per CDR3 protein. The table shows around 490,000 distinct CDR3 sequences, with over 4% occurring only once. What was sequenced was blood, either unsorted or a sorted T cell fraction (not recorded which). The receptors stem from a male donor with ankylosing spondylitis. Both conserved end residues are part of each CDR3.

v_call	j_call	cdr3_aa
TRBV29-1	TRBJ1-1	CSVVVGTPYTEAFF
TRBV3-1	TRBJ2-7	CASSQAGAYEQYF
TRBV7-8	TRBJ2-1	CASSSQHASGSSFF
TRBV20-1	TRBJ2-7	CSARDSTGEYEQYF
TRBV7-9	TRBJ2-6	CASQPGRISGANVLTF
TRBV4-2	TRBJ1-1	CASSQEGGFMNTEAFF
TRBV30	TRBJ2-7	CAGLAGRYEQYF
TRBV7-2	TRBJ2-7	CASSPETGLREQYF
TRBV4-1	TRBJ1-2	CASSQEAGRGYTF
TRBV4-2	TRBJ2-5	CASSQYAAGLQETQYF
TRBV21-1	TRBJ1-1	CASYKGGVNTEAFF
TRBV11-2	TRBJ2-7	CASSTQRGDRVYEQYF
TRBV12-3/TRBV12-4	TRBJ1-1	CASSLVSLAEAFF
TRBV20-1	TRBJ2-3	CSARDPGGGTTDTQYF
TRBV11-2	TRBJ2-5	CASSPRRGGVETQYF
TRBV7-9	TRBJ2-2	CASSLSTGELFF
TRBV2	TRBJ1-4	CASSFARGLEKLFF